The 18 T cell receptor beta chains in this list originate from one sample, sequenced in a study of cytomegalovirus exposure and HLA in healthy donors (dated by TCRdb to about 2017). The library was obtained by the immunoSEQ multiplex PCR assay. For the multiplex PCR, a mixture combining 60 forward primers for TCR Vbeta segments and 13 reverse primers for TCR Jbeta segments was used. In TCRdb, the immuneACCESS table is reduced to in-frame sequences with V and J assigned. These tables do not hold every clone; where another copy was compared, an unresolved V gene accounts for under half, and the others remain unexplained. The sample profile shows 150,000 to 200,000 clones; about 71% of them were found once. The ten largest clonotypes hold 2.5% to 3% of the sample. The sample taken for sequencing was PBMCs. These receptor sequences come from a woman in her twenties or thirties in good health and CMV-seronegative.

The chain uses TRBV4-1 and TRBJ2-5; D might be TRBD1 (5 bases). V lost 1 base to trimming and J lost 4 bases, with 7 bases between them. This CDR3 region has 13 residues. Per germline, CDR1 MGHRA and CDR2 YSYEKL. The CDR3 loop is CASSQAQGETQYF. Here the CDR3 DNA reads TGCGCCAGCAGCCAAGCGCAGGGAGAGACCCAGTACTTC.

The rearrangement joins TRBV7-6 to TRBJ2-7, with 9 bases that match TRBD1. CDR1 is SGHVS and CDR2 is FNYEAQ in the germline V gene. The CDR3 is 14 amino acids. V was clipped by 5 bases and J by 6 bases; unmatched bases: 8. The CDR3 coding sequence is TGTGCCAGCAGCCTAGAGGACAGGGGCCTCGAGCAGTACTTC. This encodes CASSLEDRGLEQYF.

V and J are TRBV2 and TRBJ2-1, with D unresolved. Germline V CDR1 and CDR2: SNHLY, FYNNEI. The CDR3 runs to 13 residues. The V end was cut by 7 bases, the J end by 6 bases, with 13 bases between. CDR3 DNA: TGTGCCAGCATGCTGGCAAGAGGCAATGAGCAGTTCTTC. As protein: CASMLARGNEQFF.

The chain uses TRBV19 and TRBJ2-2; D is perhaps TRBD2 (5 bases). Trimming removed 2 bases at V and 6 bases at J, with 13 bases between. This CDR3 has 15 amino acids. Per germline, CDR1 LNHDA and CDR2 SQIVND (reference sequence). DNA of the CDR3: TGTGCCAGTAGTATAAATACTAGAGGCCCCGGGGAGCTGTTTTTT. Its protein is CASSINTRGPGELFF. Filled out from reference TRBV19 and TRBJ2-2, the complete variable domain reads DGGITQSPKYLFRKEGQNVTLSCEQNLNHDAMYWYRQDPGQGLRLIYYSQIVNDFQKGDIAEGYSVSREKKESFPLTVTSAQKNPTAFYLCASSINTRGPGELFFGEGSRLTVL.

The chain uses TRBV10-3 and TRBJ2-7; D unresolved. V was pared by 5 bases and J by 2 bases, with 16 bases between. Germline V gives CDR1 ENHRY, CDR2 SYGVKD. The CDR3 consists of 15 residues. CDR3 residues: CAISQERGQTYEQYF. CDR3 nucleotides: TGTGCCATCAGTCAAGAAAGAGGTCAAACCTACGAGCAGTACTTC.

The chain combines TRBV9 with TRBJ2-7; D remains unclear. Germline CDR1 is SGDLS and CDR2 is YYNGEE. The ends were cut back, 0 bases at V and 1 base at J, with 11 bases in the middle. This CDR3 comprises 15 residues. The CDR3 DNA reads TGTGCCAGCAGCGTAGGAGGAGATTTTTCCTACGAGCAGTACTTC. Its translation: CASSVGGDFSYEQYF. The full variable domain, completed using reference TRBV9 and TRBJ2-7, is DSGVTQTPKHLITATGQRVTLRCSPRSGDLSVYWYQQSLDQGLQFLIQYYNGEERAKGNILERFSAQQFPDLHSELNLSSLELGDSALYFCASSVGGDFSYEQYFGPGTRLTVT.

Details on this clone: One end of the junction is discordant with germline, which a read error may explain. The V and J genes are TRBV28 and TRBJ2-3, with 10 bases lining up with TRBD2. Germline V CDR1 and CDR2: MDHEN, SYDVKM. The CDR3 has 15 residues. The DNA of the CDR3 is TGTGCCACCAGTCCGACTAGCGGGAGCACAGATACGCAGTATTTT. Residues: CATSPTSGSTDTQYF.

The CDR3 DNA reads as TGTGCCAGCAGTGCCCTGACCGGGACGAGTCCGCGGGGCCAGTACTTC. It yields the protein CASSALTGTSPRGQYF. The V and J genes are TRBV27 and TRBJ2-5; D may be TRBD2 (6 bases). The V gene lost 5 bases and the J gene lost 10 bases, with 26 bases spanning the gap. The germline V gene has CDR1 MNHEY and CDR2 SMNVEV (reference sequence). The CDR3 has 16 amino acids.

The V gene is TRBV5-4, the J gene TRBJ2-1, with D unclear. Per germline, CDR1 SGHNT and CDR2 YYREEE (reference sequence). The ends were cut back, 3 bases at V and 5 bases at J, with 6 bases in the middle. The CDR3 extends over 12 amino acids. This CDR3 is CASSSNDNEQFF. Here the CDR3 DNA reads TGTGCCAGCAGCTCTAACGACAATGAGCAGTTCTTC. Combining the CDR3 with reference TRBV5-4 and TRBJ2-1 gives the whole variable domain ETGVTQSPTHLIKTRGQQVTLRCSSQSGHNTVSWYQQALGQGPQFIFQYYREEENGRGNFPPRFSGLQFPNYSSELNVNALELDDSALYLCASSSNDNEQFFGPGTRLTVL.

The chain is built from TRBV5-6 and TRBJ2-2, with 9 nucleotides matching TRBD1. This CDR3 comprises 17 residues. Trimming cost V 1 base and J 3 bases; bases outside gene matches: 7. Germline assignment: CDR1 SGHDT and CDR2 YYEEEE. The DNA of the CDR3 is TGTGCCAGCAGCTTGAAAGGGGACAGGGCCTACACCGGGGAGCTGTTTTTT. Translated: CASSLKGDRAYTGELFF.

V gene TRBV9 combines with J gene TRBJ2-5; 8 nucleotides line up with TRBD1. This CDR3 has 13 residues. V trimming: 2 bases; J trimming: 3 bases; junction bases outside the gene matches: 0. Looked up from germline, CDR1 is SGDLS and CDR2 is YYNGEE. In DNA, the CDR3 is TGTGCCAGCAGCGTGGACAGGGAAGAGACCCAGTACTTC. As protein: CASSVDREETQYF.

The chain combines TRBV7-8 with TRBJ2-7, with 7 bases that match TRBD1. The CDR3 runs 15 residues. The germline V gene has CDR1 SGHVS and CDR2 FQNEAQ. Trimming cost V 5 bases and J 1 base; bases outside gene matches: 8. CDR3 residues: CASSARDSSSYEQYF. The CDR3 DNA follows: TGTGCCAGCAGCGCCCGGGACAGCTCATCCTACGAGCAGTACTTC.

The chain combines TRBV7-6 with TRBJ2-1; no firm D call. The V gene's germline CDR1 is SGHVS and CDR2 FNYEAQ. The V end was cut by 4 bases, the J end by 8 bases, with 12 bases between. This CDR3 is 13 amino acids long. CDR3 amino acids: CASSSPSRDEQFF. The DNA of the CDR3 is TGTGCCAGCAGCTCCCCATCTCGAGATGAGCAGTTCTTC.

The chain couples TRBV7-2 to TRBJ2-7; D uncertain. Germline V gene lookup returns CDR1 SGHTA and CDR2 FQGNSA. The CDR3 is 12 residues long. V gave up 5 bases and J gave up 7 bases, with 12 bases separating them. The CDR3 reads CASSLLGSEQYF. Written as DNA, the CDR3 is TGTGCCAGCAGCCTCCTCGGGTCTGAGCAGTACTTC. Using reference TRBV7-2 and TRBJ2-7 for the parts outside the CDR3, the full variable domain is GAGVSQSPSNKVTEKGKDVELRCDPISGHTALYWYRQSLGQGLEFLIYFQGNSAPDKSGLPSDRFSAERTGGSVSTLTIQRTQQEDSAVYLCASSLLGSEQYFGPGTRLTVT.

The V and J genes are TRBV25-1 and TRBJ2-1, with 7 nucleotides matching TRBD1. Unmatched junction bases numbered 0, after V lost 3 bases and J lost 1 base. The CDR3 length is 14 residues. From germline, CDR1 is MGHDK and CDR2 SYGVNS. The CDR3 loop is CASSDRGSYNEQFF. Here the CDR3 DNA reads TGTGCCAGCAGTGACAGGGGGTCCTACAATGAGCAGTTCTTC. Using reference TRBV25-1 and TRBJ2-1 for the parts outside the CDR3, the full variable domain is EADIYQTPRYLVIGTGKKITLECSQTMGHDKMYWYQQDPGMELHLIHYSYGVNSTEKGDLSSESTVSRIRTEHFPLTLESARPSHTSQYLCASSDRGSYNEQFFGPGTRLTVL.

This chain joins TRBV30 and TRBJ1-1; 7 bases align to TRBD1. CDR3 length: 13 residues. With V trimmed by 4 bases and J by 1 base, 3 bases remained unmatched. CDR1 and CDR2 from the germline V gene are GTSNPN and SVGIG (reference sequence). The CDR3 protein is CAWMDRPNTEAFF. Here the CDR3 DNA reads TGTGCCTGGATGGACAGGCCGAACACTGAAGCTTTCTTT.

This chain joins TRBV7-3 and TRBJ2-3, with 12 nucleotides matching TRBD2. CDR1 is SGHTA, CDR2 FQGTGA, per germline. CDR3 length equals 17 residues. After removal of 4 bases from V and 4 bases from J, the junction contained 9 bases not matched to a gene. The CDR3 reads CASSSRTSGMDADTQYF. The CDR3 DNA reads as TGTGCCAGCAGCTCCCGGACTAGCGGGATGGATGCAGATACGCAGTATTTT. Looking up the rest from reference TRBV7-3 and TRBJ2-3 gives the full variable domain: GAGVSQTPSNKVTEKGKYVELRCDPISGHTALYWYRQSLGQGPEFLIYFQGTGAADDSGLPNDRFFAVRPEGSVSTLKIQRTERGDSAVYLCASSSRTSGMDADTQYFGPGTRLTVL.

The V call is TRBV12-5, the J call TRBJ2-7; D is possibly TRBD2 (5 bases). The CDR3 length is 13 residues. Trimming removed 5 bases from V and 3 bases from J, with 11 bases in between. CDR1 and CDR2 (germline): LGHNT, FRNRAP. CDR3 nucleotides: TGTGCTAGTGGTAAGCGGAATCTCTACGAGCAGTACTTC. Protein: CASGKRNLYEQYF.